This section outlines one T cell receptor (beta chain) sequence together with its context. The data stem from a study of control samples from healthy donors and cancer patients. The method was immunoSEQ multiplex PCR; TCRdb's version includes in-frame clones alone and lacks a portion of them. The table includes 95,000 to 150,000 clones, around 89% detected once. CDR1 LNHDA and CDR2 SQIVND come from the germline V gene (reference sequence). The V and J ends lost 5 bases and 0 bases respectively, with 14 bases between them. This CDR3 spans 16 amino acids. The rearrangement joins TRBV19 to TRBJ2-4; a possible D gene is TRBD2 (6 bases). Sequences were obtained from blood. This sequence was found in a man aged 40-49 years in good health. CDR3 bases: TGTGCCAGTAGTGTCCGGGAGAATCTAGCCAAAAACATTCAGTACTTC. It encodes CASSVRENLAKNIQYF.